This passage covers 24 T cell receptor beta chains from one sample sequenced in a study of blood T cell repertoires in COVID-19 (dated by TCRdb to 2018 to 2020). Libraries were prepared through the immunoSEQ multiplex PCR assay. Held by TCRdb, this immuneACCESS table contains in-frame sequences only and omits some clones. Under half of the omission traces to an unresolved V gene where checked; the cause of the rest is unknown. The sample data list approximately 70,000 clones, and more than 85% of these were observed just once. The ten largest clonotypes hold 4.5% to 6% of the sample. Specimen: peripheral blood. These receptors originate from a woman aged 55-69 years with active COVID-19.

About this clone itself: The sample has other DNA sequences that encode this CDR3 too. Here the CDR3 reads CASSSGQGYEQYF. The DNA for the CDR3 is TGCGCCAGCAGCTCGGGACAGGGCTACGAGCAGTACTTC. The J gene is TRBJ2-7, the V gene TRBV5-1; 9 nucleotides agree with TRBD1. This CDR3 contains 13 residues. The V gene's germline CDR1 is SGHRS and CDR2 YFSETQ. V lost 3 bases and J lost 3; bases outside the gene matches: 1.

J is TRBJ2-4 and V is TRBV7-8; tentative D call: TRBD2 (6 bases). Germline values: CDR1 SGHVS, CDR2 FQNEAQ. The CDR3 has 15 amino acids. V lost 2 bases and J lost 3, with 11 bases in between. The CDR3 spells CASSLRRELKNIQYF. The CDR3 bases are TGTGCCAGCAGCTTACGTCGGGAGCTCAAAAACATTCAGTACTTC.

The gene calls are TRBV2 and TRBJ1-1; no clear D. The V gene lost 5 bases and the J gene lost 1 base, with 11 bases spanning the gap. Germline V lookup: CDR1 SNHLY, CDR2 FYNNEI. The CDR3 runs 14 residues. Written as DNA, the CDR3 is TGTGCCAGCAGTAATTCCCTAGGGAACACTGAAGCTTTCTTT. Its translation is CASSNSLGNTEAFF. The full variable domain, in which reference TRBV2 and TRBJ1-1 provide the parts outside the CDR3, is EPEVTQTPSHQVTQMGQEVILRCVPISNHLYFYWYRQILGQKVEFLVSFYNNEISEKSEIFDDQFSVERPDGSNFTLKIRSTKLEDSAMYFCASSNSLGNTEAFFGQGTRLTVV.

This clone was seen just once. The chain couples TRBV30 to TRBJ2-3, with D unclear. Germline CDR1 is GTSNPN and CDR2 is SVGIG (reference sequence). Trimming removed 2 bases from V and 3 bases from J, with 6 bases in between. The CDR3 spans 12 residues. The CDR3 region has the DNA TGTGCCTGGAGTTTTAGTACAGATACGCAGTATTTT. Amino acid sequence: CAWSFSTDTQYF.

The chain couples TRBV5-1 to TRBJ2-3; the D gene could be TRBD1 or TRBD2 (6 bases each). The CDR3 contains 14 residues. CDR1 SGHRS and CDR2 YFSETQ come from the germline V gene. The V end lost 4 bases, the J end lost 2 bases, and 11 bases lay between the germline ends. The CDR3, as DNA: TGCGCCAGCAGCCTGGGGGGCCTCACAGATACGCAGTATTTT. Translation: CASSLGGLTDTQYF.

The chain couples TRBV11-2 to TRBJ2-6, with D perhaps TRBD2 (7 bases). Germline values: CDR1 SGHAT, CDR2 FQNNGV. The CDR3 runs to 19 residues. V lost 5 bases to trimming and J lost 0 bases, with 20 bases between them. The chain's CDR3 is CASSPGRGAKISGANVLTF. In DNA form, the CDR3 reads TGTGCCAGCAGCCCCGGACGGGGGGCCAAAATCTCTGGGGCCAACGTCCTGACTTTC.

The CDR3 is CASSRSVGGARSYEQYF. The CDR3 DNA is TGTGCCAGCAGCCGCTCAGTCGGGGGGGCCCGCTCCTACGAGCAGTACTTC. The chain joins TRBV11-2 to TRBJ2-7, with TRBD2 identical over 8 bases. CDR1 and CDR2 (germline): SGHAT, FQNNGV. This CDR3 has 17 residues. V shed 5 bases, J shed 0 bases, and the junction held 12 bases outside the gene matches.

The chain is built from TRBV14 and TRBJ1-6, with D perhaps matching TRBD1 (6 bases). This CDR3 comprises 15 residues. Trimming stripped 0 bases from V and 9 bases from J, with 12 bases between. Germline CDR1 reads SGHDN; CDR2 reads FVKESK. The CDR3 spells CASSQENRVSSPLHF. The CDR3 bases are TGTGCCAGCAGCCAAGAGAACAGGGTCAGTTCACCCCTCCACTTT.

V and J are TRBV11-2 and TRBJ2-3, with unresolved D. From germline, CDR1 is SGHAT and CDR2 FQNNGV. V lost 0 bases to trimming and J lost 4 bases, with 5 bases between them. The CDR3 runs to 13 residues. The CDR3 bases are TGTGCCAGCAGCTTAGACCGAGCAGATACGCAGTATTTT. Its translation: CASSLDRADTQYF.

The gene calls are TRBV7-2 and TRBJ2-7, with TRBD2 matching over 8 bases. CDR3 size: 15 residues. CDR1 is SGHTA and CDR2 is FQGNSA in the germline V gene. Trimming at V came to 3 bases and at J to 1 base, leaving 5 bases not matched to a gene. CDR3 residues: CASSFTSGDSYEQYF. CDR3 DNA sequence: TGTGCCAGCAGCTTCACTAGCGGTGATTCCTACGAGCAGTACTTC.

V gene TRBV14 combines with J gene TRBJ2-7, with TRBD2 identical over 8 bases. The J segment lost 3 bases and the V segment lost 3 bases, leaving 7 bases of the junction unmatched. The CDR3 is made up of 15 amino acids. The germline V gene has CDR1 SGHDN and CDR2 FVKESK. The CDR3 sequence is CASSHPGLGVYEQYF. CDR3 nucleotides: TGTGCCAGCAGCCATCCGGGACTAGGAGTCTACGAGCAGTACTTC.

This clone appeared a few times. The V call is TRBV7-9, the J call TRBJ2-1, with D hard to call. V lost 2 bases to trimming and J lost 2 bases, with 10 bases between them. Germline lookup yields CDR1 SEHNR and CDR2 FQNEAQ (reference sequence). The length of the CDR3 is 15 residues. CDR3 amino acids: CASSLTDSAYNEQFF. The CDR3 DNA is TGTGCCAGCAGCTTAACTGACTCGGCCTACAATGAGCAGTTCTTC.

CDR3 bases: TGTGCCTGGAGTGCCCCGCCGTTGAGCTATGGCTACACCTTC. The encoded protein is CAWSAPPLSYGYTF. V usage is TRBV30 and J usage is TRBJ1-2; D uncertain. Trimming cost V 1 base and J 4 bases, with 13 bases left between them. Per the germline V gene, CDR1 is GTSNPN and CDR2 is SVGIG (reference sequence). The CDR3 covers 14 residues.

The chain couples TRBV3-1 (or the pseudogene TRBV3-2) to TRBJ2-1, with TRBD2 matching over 8 bases. Germline V gives CDR1 LGHDT, CDR2 YNNKEL (reference sequence). Trimming took 3 bases from V and 12 from J; bases not matched to a gene: 4. The CDR3 totals 12 residues. The CDR3 protein is CASSQSLAVQFF. As DNA, the CDR3 is TGTGCCAGCAGCCAGTCACTAGCGGTGCAGTTCTTC.

This CDR3 is CASSFRQGLGNEQYF. The CDR3 DNA sequence: TGCGCCAGCAGCTTTCGACAGGGTCTAGGTAACGAGCAGTACTTC. The rearrangement uses TRBV5-1 and TRBJ2-7; the match to TRBD1 covers 7 bases. The CDR3 sequence is 15 residues long. Germline-derived CDR1 and CDR2 are SGHRS and YFSETQ. V lost 2 bases, J lost 5 bases, and 10 bases stayed unmatched. Based on the CDR3 plus reference TRBV5-1 and TRBJ2-7, the full variable domain is KAGVTQTPRYLIKTRGQQVTLSCSPISGHRSVSWYQQTPGQGLQFLFEYFSETQRNKGNFPGRFSGRQFSNSRSEMNVSTLELGDSALYLCASSFRQGLGNEQYFGPGTRLTVT.

The rearrangement links TRBV19 to TRBJ2-3; 9 bases line up with TRBD2. The V gene's germline CDR1 is LNHDA and CDR2 SQIVND (reference sequence). The CDR3 sequence is 15 residues long. The ends lost 4 bases at V and 4 bases at J; junction bases unmatched: 6. In DNA, the CDR3 is TGTGCCAGTAGTACTAGCGGGATTGGTGCAGATACGCAGTATTTT. Protein: CASSTSGIGADTQYF.

A few counts support this clone. The rearrangement joins TRBV4-1 to TRBJ2-7; TRBD2 is a possible D gene (7 bases). V was trimmed by 4 bases and J by 0 bases, leaving 16 bases between them. Germline V CDR1 and CDR2: MGHRA, YSYEKL. This CDR3 region has 16 residues. The CDR3 protein is CASSLGGGANSYEQYF. Here the CDR3 DNA reads TGCGCCAGCAGCCTCGGAGGGGGGGCTAACTCCTACGAGCAGTACTTC.

This clone appeared a few times. The V call is TRBV21-1, the J call TRBJ1-2; the table's TRBD1 call for D was not verified on the DNA. TRBV21-1 is a listed pseudogene. The CDR3 spans 14 residues. The CDR3 DNA is TGTGCCAGCAGCAACAGACAGGGGGTAGGTAGCTACACCTTC. Amino acid sequence: CASSNRQGVGSYTF.

The rearrangement uses TRBV27 and TRBJ2-5; TRBD2 aligns across 15 bases. This CDR3 spans 18 amino acids. With 5 bases clipped from V and 2 bases from J, the junction kept 9 bases outside the gene matches. Per the germline V gene, CDR1 is MNHEY and CDR2 is SMNVEV (reference sequence). The CDR3 nucleotides are TGTGCCAGCAGTCCATGGACTAGCGGGAGGGTAGGACAAGAGACCCAGTACTTC. This sequence encodes CASSPWTSGRVGQETQYF.

The chain is built from TRBV27 and TRBJ2-7; 10 bases agree with TRBD1. There are 15 residues in the CDR3. Germline CDR1 and CDR2: MNHEY and SMNVEV (reference sequence). J gave up 2 bases and V 5 bases, and 6 bases lay outside the gene matches. The CDR3 coding sequence is TGTGCCAGCAGTGGTCGGGACAGGGGTGCCTACGAGCAGTACTTC. This translates into CASSGRDRGAYEQYF.

The CDR3 DNA is TGTGCCAGCAGAAACGGGGGGACCGAGGGTACTGAAGCTTTCTTT. This codes for CASRNGGTEGTEAFF. The rearrangement joins TRBV6-5 to TRBJ1-1; D possibly corresponds to TRBD1 (5 bases). The CDR3 totals 15 residues. Per the germline V gene, CDR1 is MNHEY and CDR2 is SVGAGI. V lost 6 bases, J lost 5 bases, and 19 bases lay in between.

V is TRBV11-2 and J is TRBJ2-2, with 11 bases matching TRBD1. Looked up from germline, CDR1 is SGHAT and CDR2 is FQNNGV. Trimming cost V 1 base and J 6 bases; bases outside gene matches: 4. There are 16 residues in the CDR3. The CDR3 spells CASSLGTGGFAGELFF. The CDR3 nucleotides are TGTGCCAGCAGCTTAGGGACAGGGGGCTTCGCCGGGGAGCTGTTTTTT.

The V call is TRBV13, the J call TRBJ1-1; no clear D gene. With 2 bases removed from V and 0 bases from J, the gap between germline ends came to 7 bases. CDR1 is PRHDT, CDR2 FYEKMQ, per germline (reference sequence). The CDR3 covers 14 residues. The CDR3 nucleotides are TGTGCCAGCAGCTTAAAGGAGTTGAACACTGAAGCTTTCTTT. Encoded protein: CASSLKELNTEAFF.

This chain links TRBV7-9 with TRBJ1-4; 9 bases match TRBD1. The V segment lost 6 bases and the J segment 8 bases; nucleotides outside the gene matches: 10. Germline-derived CDR1 and CDR2 are SEHNR and FQNEAQ (reference sequence). The CDR3 is made up of 15 amino acids. CDR3 residues: CASRQNRDRDEKLFF. The CDR3 DNA reads as TGTGCCAGCAGACAAAACCGGGACAGGGACGAAAAACTGTTTTTT.